This TCR beta chain was sequenced in a study of blood T cell repertoires in COVID-19. Repertoires were generated with immunoSEQ multiplex PCR, while TCRdb's copy carries only in-frame clones and drops some. Of over 65,000 clones listed, about 78% are singletons. CDR3 length: 15 residues. The V gene's germline CDR1 is SGHTA and CDR2 FQGTGA. Trimming shortened V by 5 bases and J by 6 bases, and 17 bases separated the two germline ends. The chain couples TRBV7-3 to TRBJ2-1; perhaps TRBD1 as D (6 bases). Sequenced: peripheral blood. The TCR was taken from a man in his 60s with COVID-19, enrolled during active disease. The CDR3 loop reads CASSPQWGTSNEQFF. The CDR3 bases are TGTGCCAGCAGCCCACAATGGGGGACATCCAATGAGCAGTTCTTC.